The clone carrying this T cell receptor beta chain was detected once. Its antigen is currently unknown. The CDR3 length is 13 residues. PCR primers comprised 60 Vbeta and 13 Jbeta primers. Libraries were prepared by immunoSEQ multiplex PCR; TCRdb keeps only in-frame clonotypes and omits some of them. The sample records some 190,000 clones, around 90% being singletons. The data belong to a study of cytomegalovirus exposure and HLA in healthy donors. Study-wide context: Within the Caucasian-associated ancestry cluster were about 81% of the roughly 400 genotyped donors. Study-wide findings and caveats: A later examination showed that TCR association rates differed by HLA locus, with DRB1 most and HLA-C fewest. High specificity and sensitivity for cytomegalovirus status were reported for the classifier.

This clonotype was sampled from a woman under 30 in good health and CMV-seronegative. V usage is TRBV21-1 and J usage is TRBJ1-1; the table calls TRBD1, which could not be checked here. TRBV21-1 is reported as a pseudogene. Source material: PBMCs. In DNA form, the CDR3 reads TGTGCCAGCAGCTTCAGCGGGACAGGGCAAGCTTTCTTT. It translates to CASSFSGTGQAFF.